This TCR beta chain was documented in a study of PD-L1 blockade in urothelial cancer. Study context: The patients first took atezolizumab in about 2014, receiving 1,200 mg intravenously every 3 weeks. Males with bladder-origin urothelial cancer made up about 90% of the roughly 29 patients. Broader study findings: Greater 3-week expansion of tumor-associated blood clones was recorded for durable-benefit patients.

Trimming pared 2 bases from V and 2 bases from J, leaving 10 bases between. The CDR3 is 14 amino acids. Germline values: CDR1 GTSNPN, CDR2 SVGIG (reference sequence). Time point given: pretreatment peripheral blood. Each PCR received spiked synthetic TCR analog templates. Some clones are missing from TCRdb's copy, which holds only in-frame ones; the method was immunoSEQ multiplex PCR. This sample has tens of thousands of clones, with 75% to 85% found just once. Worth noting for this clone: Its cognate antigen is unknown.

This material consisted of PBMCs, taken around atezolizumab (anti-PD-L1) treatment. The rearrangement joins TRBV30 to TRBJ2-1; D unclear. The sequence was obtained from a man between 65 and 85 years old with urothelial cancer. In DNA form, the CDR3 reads TGTGCCTGGAGTTACTCGATCACCTACAATGAGCAGTTCTTC. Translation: CAWSYSITYNEQFF.